Below, 24 T cell receptor beta chains from the same sample are listed, as sequenced in a study of T-cell memory formation after mild COVID-19 (dated by TCRdb to about 2021). Preparation of the library involved 5' RACE. The listed sequencing device is Illumina NovaSeq 6000. The public reads were reanalyzed by TCRdb: fastp trimming at Q25, MiXCR alignment, in-frame beta chains only. Entries are consolidated by CDR3 protein sequence, retaining the most common genes and DNA. The sample records a few hundred thousand distinct CDR3 sequences, around 15% of which are singletons. The ten largest clonotypes hold approximately 20% of the sample. Sample: PBMCs or a T cell subset sorted from them (not recorded which). These receptors were obtained from a man between 18 and 35 years old who had mild COVID-19 (a few samples of this study predate the infection). The sample titles of this study are shuffled in the database, so cell type and time point are left out; the donor was told from shared clones.

The V and J genes are TRBV5-4 and TRBJ1-2; D is unresolved. V lost 5 bases, J lost 0 bases, and 17 bases lay in between. CDR3 length: 16 residues. Per the germline V gene, CDR1 is SGHNT and CDR2 is YYREEE (reference sequence). In DNA form, the CDR3 reads TGTGCCAGCAGGTCCTCGGGTCCGCTAGCTAACTATGGCTACACCTTC. Residues: CASRSSGPLANYGYTF.

This clonotype has more than one count but fewer than ten. The genes are TRBV7-2 and TRBJ2-2; D may be TRBD2 (6 bases). Trimming took off 1 base at V and 6 bases at J, with 15 bases between the two ends. The V gene's germline CDR1 is SGHTA and CDR2 FQGNSA. The CDR3 consists of 16 residues. The CDR3, as DNA: TGTGCCAGCAGCTTAGTTGGGGGAGGCGTGGCCGGGGAGCTGTTTTTT. Translation gives CASSLVGGGVAGELFF.

The chain combines TRBV12-5 with TRBJ2-1; D could derive from TRBD1 or TRBD2 (7 bases each). V lost 6 bases and J 7 bases, leaving 19 bases between the germline ends. The germline gives CDR1 LGHNT, CDR2 FRNRAP. The CDR3 loop spans 15 amino acids. This chain's CDR3 is CASGLQGEGRNEQFF. DNA of the CDR3: TGTGCTAGTGGCCTTCAGGGGGAGGGTCGAAATGAGCAGTTCTTC.

The chain carries TRBV20-1 and TRBJ2-5, with D maybe TRBD2 (6 bases). CDR3 length: 15 residues. CDR1 is DFQATT and CDR2 is SNEGSKA in the germline V gene (reference sequence). Trimming removed 6 bases from V and 2 bases from J, with 19 bases in between. The CDR3 region has the DNA TGCAGTGCCCTCCCGGGACCAGGACTACAAGAGACCCAGTACTTC. This encodes CSALPGPGLQETQYF.

This clonotype occurred a few times. The chain couples TRBV7-9 to TRBJ2-2; weak D call: TRBD2 (6 bases). Trimming removed 8 bases from V and 5 bases from J, with 12 bases in between. The CDR3 is 13 residues long. CDR1 is SEHNR, CDR2 FQNEAQ, per germline (reference sequence). This CDR3 reads CASLPRETGELFF. The DNA for the CDR3 is TGTGCCAGCCTTCCCCGGGAGACCGGGGAGCTGTTTTTT.

The chain joins TRBV6-5 to TRBJ1-2; TRBD1 aligns across 7 bases. V lost 7 bases, J lost 4 bases, and 9 bases stayed unmatched. Germline V gene lookup returns CDR1 MNHEY and CDR2 SVGAGI. This CDR3 region has 14 residues. In nucleotides, the CDR3 is TGTGCCAGCACCAGACAGGGTCCCCGCTATGGCTACACCTTC. This gives the protein CASTRQGPRYGYTF.

The V and J genes are TRBV7-9 and TRBJ2-5, with TRBD1 matching over 9 bases. Germline V lookup: CDR1 SEHNR, CDR2 FQNEAQ (reference sequence). J gave up 2 bases and V 7 bases, and 5 bases lay outside the gene matches. This CDR3 is built from 14 residues. As DNA, the CDR3 is TGTGCCAGCACCAGGACAGGGGCTCAAGAGACCCAGTACTTC. The encoded protein is CASTRTGAQETQYF.

This chain joins TRBV10-1 and TRBJ2-1, with 9 positions matching TRBD1. The ends lost 7 bases at V and 4 bases at J; junction bases unmatched: 14. CDR3 length: 17 amino acids. Germline-derived CDR1 and CDR2 are WNHNN and SYGVQD (reference sequence). In DNA form, the CDR3 reads TGCGCCAGCATGACAGGGGGGAAAGGCCCCCTTTACAATGAGCAGTTCTTC. Its translation: CASMTGGKGPLYNEQFF.

This clonotype was observed at least ten times. The chain has TRBV29-1 and TRBJ2-1; possibly TRBD1 for D (6 bases). V lost 6 bases and J lost 6, with 15 bases in between. From germline, CDR1 is SQVTM and CDR2 ANQGSEA. CDR3 size: 13 residues. CDR3 sequence reads: CSVDKDSVNEQFF. Written as DNA, the CDR3 is TGCAGCGTAGATAAGGACAGCGTCAATGAGCAGTTCTTC.

There are a few counts of this clonotype. The chain uses TRBV10-1 and TRBJ1-1, with a weak D call TRBD1 (6 bases). CDR1 is WNHNN, CDR2 SYGVQD, per germline (reference sequence). The CDR3 loop spans 14 amino acids. The ends were cut back, 5 bases at V and 6 bases at J, with 16 bases in the middle. CDR3 DNA sequence: TGCGCCAGCAGTAGGGGGAACCCCGCCTCTGAAGCTTTCTTT. Protein product: CASSRGNPASEAFF.

The chain recombines TRBV4-1 with TRBJ2-3; 10 bases agree with TRBD2. The V gene's germline CDR1 is MGHRA and CDR2 YSYEKL. This CDR3 region has 15 residues. Trimming at V came to 4 bases and at J to 2 bases, leaving 3 bases not matched to a gene. CDR3 in amino acids: CASSRTSGATDTQYF. The CDR3 DNA sequence: TGCGCCAGCAGCCGTACTAGCGGGGCCACAGATACGCAGTATTTT.

V and J are TRBV4-3 and TRBJ2-1, with D maybe TRBD2 (6 bases). Deletions cut 3 bases from V and 13 bases from J, with 16 bases between. Germline V gene lookup returns CDR1 LGHNA and CDR2 YSLEER. CDR3 length: 13 residues. CDR3 DNA: TGCGCCAGCAGCCACGCGGGGACTGCGCGTCAGTTCTTC. Amino acids: CASSHAGTARQFF.

The table lists this clonotype with a few counts. The chain couples TRBV5-6 to TRBJ1-6; the match to TRBD1 covers 9 bases. This CDR3 contains 14 residues. Trimming removed 2 bases from V and 9 bases from J; junction bases left unmatched: 3. The germline CDR1 and CDR2 sequences are SGHDT and YYEEEE. CDR3: CASSFGQGTSPLHF. The CDR3 coding sequence is TGTGCCAGCAGCTTCGGACAGGGGACTTCACCCCTCCACTTT. The variable domain in full, completed from reference TRBV5-6 and TRBJ1-6, reads DAGVTQSPTHLIKTRGQQVTLRCSPKSGHDTVSWYQQALGQGPQFIFQYYEEEERQRGNFPDRFSGHQFPNYSSELNVNALLLGDSALYLCASSFGQGTSPLHFGNGTRLTVT.

This rearrangement joins TRBV2 to TRBJ1-5, with D uncertain. Germline loops: CDR1 SNHLY, CDR2 FYNNEI. V lost 2 bases and J lost 0, with 11 bases in between. The CDR3 runs to 16 residues. The CDR3 here is CASSEWGPYSNQPQHF. In nucleotides, the CDR3 is TGTGCCAGCAGTGAATGGGGTCCTTATAGCAATCAGCCCCAGCATTTT.

The chain is built from TRBV7-2 and TRBJ2-3; 7 bases align to TRBD2. The CDR3 covers 16 residues. CDR1 is SGHTA, CDR2 FQGNSA, per germline. J lost 2 bases, V lost 1 base, and 6 bases had no gene match. The CDR3 here is CASSLGPAGTTDTQYF. The CDR3, as DNA: TGTGCCAGCAGCTTAGGTCCAGCGGGGACCACAGATACGCAGTATTTT. The whole variable domain, filled in from reference TRBV7-2 and TRBJ2-3, reads GAGVSQSPSNKVTEKGKDVELRCDPISGHTALYWYRQSLGQGLEFLIYFQGNSAPDKSGLPSDRFSAERTGGSVSTLTIQRTQQEDSAVYLCASSLGPAGTTDTQYFGPGTRLTVL.

There are many counts of this clonotype. The rearrangement uses TRBV12-3 or TRBV12-4 and TRBJ1-5, with TRBD1 matching 7 bases. J gave up 2 bases and V 6 bases, and 4 bases lay outside the gene matches. The CDR3 runs to 14 residues. In DNA, the CDR3 is TGTGCCAGCAGCACAGGGGAGGGCAATCAGCCCCAGCATTTT. Translated: CASSTGEGNQPQHF.

A few counts support this clonotype. The chain combines TRBV5-1 with TRBJ1-5; TRBD1 is a possible D gene (6 bases). V shed 5 bases and J shed 5 bases, with 11 bases lying between them. The germline V gene has CDR1 SGHRS and CDR2 YFSETQ. This CDR3 has 13 residues. CDR3 sequence: CASSEQGYQPQHF. As DNA, the CDR3 is TGCGCCAGCAGTGAACAGGGCTATCAGCCCCAGCATTTT.

There are many counts of this clonotype. The chain uses TRBV4-1 and TRBJ1-1, with a weak D call TRBD1 (5 bases). The CDR3 runs 15 residues. The germline V and J ends were trimmed by 3 bases and 4 bases, with 15 bases remaining between them. Germline values: CDR1 MGHRA, CDR2 YSYEKL. CDR3 sequence reads: CASSHPGGVGTEAFF. The CDR3 bases are TGCGCCAGCAGCCACCCCGGGGGGGTCGGCACTGAAGCTTTCTTT.

In this sample, this clonotype turned up a few times. V gene TRBV27 combines with J gene TRBJ2-3; D unclear. The CDR3 length is 14 residues. V was shortened by 11 bases and J by 2 bases, with 17 bases between the two germline ends. Germline CDR1 MNHEY, CDR2 SMNVEV (reference sequence). CDR3 sequence (DNA): TGTGCCTCCCGGTCCGGGTGGGACACAGATACGCAGTATTTT. It yields the protein CASRSGWDTDTQYF.

The chain carries TRBV20-1 and TRBJ1-5, with 9 bases fitting TRBD1. Germline V gene lookup returns CDR1 DFQATT and CDR2 SNEGSKA (reference sequence). The CDR3 is made up of 12 amino acids. Trimming cost V 6 bases and J 7 bases; bases outside gene matches: 4. CDR3 region: CSAPTGGQPQHF. CDR3 bases: TGCAGTGCGCCGACAGGGGGGCAGCCCCAGCATTTT.

The chain links TRBV7-9 to TRBJ2-5; 11 nucleotides match TRBD2. The ends lost 1 base at V and 4 bases at J; junction bases unmatched: 8. Germline loops: CDR1 SEHNR, CDR2 FQNEAQ (reference sequence). This CDR3 is built from 17 residues. This CDR3 reads CASSLVSGLAGGETQYF. In DNA, the CDR3 is TGTGCCAGCAGCTTAGTTTCGGGGCTAGCGGGGGGAGAGACCCAGTACTTC.

The chain links TRBV18 to TRBJ1-4, with D uncertain. V was pared by 2 bases and J by 7 bases, with 14 bases between. This CDR3 is built from 15 residues. Germline V lookup: CDR1 KGHSH, CDR2 LQKENI. In DNA, the CDR3 is TGTGCCAGCTCACCAGCACGGGCAGTGGGTGAAAAACTGTTTTTT. Translated, it gives CASSPARAVGEKLFF.

This rearrangement joins TRBV12-3 or TRBV12-4 to TRBJ1-1; D is undetermined. V was pared by 2 bases and J by 6 bases, with 10 bases between. The CDR3 runs to 13 residues. CDR3 in DNA: TGTGCCAGCAGTTTACAGGATCCTGCTGAAGCTTTCTTT. This encodes CASSLQDPAEAFF.

The chain joins TRBV9 to TRBJ1-2; D possibly corresponds to TRBD1 (6 bases). The CDR3 runs 14 residues. V was shortened by 3 bases and J by 5 bases, with 14 bases between the two germline ends. CDR1 SGDLS and CDR2 YYNGEE come from the germline V gene. The CDR3 region has the DNA TGTGCCAGCAGCGGAAGACAGGCACCTTATGGCTACACCTTC. Translating it yields CASSGRQAPYGYTF. The complete variable domain, with remaining parts taken from reference TRBV9 and TRBJ1-2, reads DSGVTQTPKHLITATGQRVTLRCSPRSGDLSVYWYQQSLDQGLQFLIQYYNGEERAKGNILERFSAQQFPDLHSELNLSSLELGDSALYFCASSGRQAPYGYTFGSGTRLTVV.